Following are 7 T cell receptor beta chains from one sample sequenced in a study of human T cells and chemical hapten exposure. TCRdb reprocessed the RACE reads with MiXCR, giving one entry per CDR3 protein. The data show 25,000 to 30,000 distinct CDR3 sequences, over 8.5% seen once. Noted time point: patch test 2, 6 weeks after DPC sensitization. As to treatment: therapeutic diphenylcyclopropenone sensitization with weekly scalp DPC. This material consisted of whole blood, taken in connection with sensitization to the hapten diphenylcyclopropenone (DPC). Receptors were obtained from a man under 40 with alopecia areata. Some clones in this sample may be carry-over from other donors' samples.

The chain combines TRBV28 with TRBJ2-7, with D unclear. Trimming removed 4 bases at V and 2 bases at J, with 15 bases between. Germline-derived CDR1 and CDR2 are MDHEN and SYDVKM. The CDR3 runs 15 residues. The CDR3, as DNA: TGTGCCAGCAGTTCTACACTGGACGGTCCCTACGAGCAGTACTTC. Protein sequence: CASSSTLDGPYEQYF.

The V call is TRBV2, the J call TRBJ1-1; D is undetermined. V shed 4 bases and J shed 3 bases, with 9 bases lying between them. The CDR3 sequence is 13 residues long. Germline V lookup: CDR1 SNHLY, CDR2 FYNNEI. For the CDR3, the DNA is TGTGCCAGCAGTGCCGACGGCTACACTGAAGCTTTCTTT. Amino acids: CASSADGYTEAFF.

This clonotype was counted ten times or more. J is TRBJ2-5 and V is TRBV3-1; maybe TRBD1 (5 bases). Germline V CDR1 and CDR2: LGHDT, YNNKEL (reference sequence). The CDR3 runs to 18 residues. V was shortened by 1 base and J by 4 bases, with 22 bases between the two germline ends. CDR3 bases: TGTGCCAGCAGCCAAGCAGCGTATCACAAGGGGCTTTTAGAGACCCAGTACTTC. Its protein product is CASSQAAYHKGLLETQYF.

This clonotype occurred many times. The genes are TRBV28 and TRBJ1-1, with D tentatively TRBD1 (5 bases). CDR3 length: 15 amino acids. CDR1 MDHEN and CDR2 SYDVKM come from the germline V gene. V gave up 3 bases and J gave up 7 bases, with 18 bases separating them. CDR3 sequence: CASSFPPARGREAFF. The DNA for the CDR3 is TGTGCCAGCAGTTTCCCCCCAGCCCGGGGCCGTGAAGCTTTCTTT.

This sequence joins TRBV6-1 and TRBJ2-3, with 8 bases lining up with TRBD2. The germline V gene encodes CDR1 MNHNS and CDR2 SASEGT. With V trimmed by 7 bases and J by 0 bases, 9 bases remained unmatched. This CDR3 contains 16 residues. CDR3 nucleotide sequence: TGTGCCAGCATCAGAAGCGGGGGCCCTAGCACAGATACGCAGTATTTT. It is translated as CASIRSGGPSTDTQYF.

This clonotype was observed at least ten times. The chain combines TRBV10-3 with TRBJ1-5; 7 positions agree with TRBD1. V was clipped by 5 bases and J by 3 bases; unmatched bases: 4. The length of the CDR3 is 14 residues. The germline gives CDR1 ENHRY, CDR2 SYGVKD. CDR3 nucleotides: TGTGCCATCAGTACCGACAGGGTCAATCAGCCCCAGCATTTT. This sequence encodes CAISTDRVNQPQHF.

The CDR3 spells CASRPGGWIPEAFF. DNA for the CDR3: TGTGCCAGCAGGCCCGGGGGCTGGATCCCTGAAGCTTTCTTT. This chain links TRBV6-5 with TRBJ1-1; a possible D gene is TRBD1 (6 bases). The length of the CDR3 is 14 residues. Trimming cost V 6 bases and J 6 bases, with 17 bases left between them. CDR1 and CDR2 from the germline V gene are MNHEY and SVGAGI.